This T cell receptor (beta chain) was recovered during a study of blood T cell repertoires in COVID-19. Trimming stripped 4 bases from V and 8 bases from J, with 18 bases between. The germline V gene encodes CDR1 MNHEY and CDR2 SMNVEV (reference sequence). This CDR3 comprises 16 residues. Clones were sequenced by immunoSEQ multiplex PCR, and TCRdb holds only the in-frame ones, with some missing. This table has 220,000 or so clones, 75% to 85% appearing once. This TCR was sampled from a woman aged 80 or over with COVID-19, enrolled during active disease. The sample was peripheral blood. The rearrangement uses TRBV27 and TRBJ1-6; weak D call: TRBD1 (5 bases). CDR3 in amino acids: CASSSTWGRVHSPLHF. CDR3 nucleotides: TGTGCCAGCAGTTCTACTTGGGGCAGGGTTCATTCACCCCTCCACTTT.